This TCR beta chain was captured by sequencing in a study of T cell responses to AZD1222 COVID-19 vaccine. Here immunoSEQ multiplex PCR was the method, and the copy in TCRdb shows in-frame clones only, minus some. The sample lists about 160,000 clones; about 90% were seen once. The CDR3 is 14 residues long. Germline CDR1 reads SNHLY; CDR2 reads FYNNEI. The V end lost 8 bases, the J end lost 2 bases, and 15 bases lay between the germline ends. The gene calls are TRBV2 and TRBJ1-2; D remains ambiguous. The source material was peripheral blood, sampled on day 0 of MenACWY control vaccination. The origin of this receptor is an adult in good health. Here the CDR3 DNA reads TGTGCCAGCGCCCGGACTTCCTACAACTATGGCTACACCTTC. Its protein product is CASARTSYNYGYTF.